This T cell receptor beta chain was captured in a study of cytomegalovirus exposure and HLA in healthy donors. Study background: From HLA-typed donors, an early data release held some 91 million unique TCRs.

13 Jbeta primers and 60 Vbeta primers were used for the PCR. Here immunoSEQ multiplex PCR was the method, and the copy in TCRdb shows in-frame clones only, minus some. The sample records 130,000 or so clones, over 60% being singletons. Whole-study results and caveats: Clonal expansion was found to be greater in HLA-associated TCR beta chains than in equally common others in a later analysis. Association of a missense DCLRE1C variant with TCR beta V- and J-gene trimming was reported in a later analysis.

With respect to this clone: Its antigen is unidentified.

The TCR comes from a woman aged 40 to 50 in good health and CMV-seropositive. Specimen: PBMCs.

CDR3 sequence (DNA): TGCAGTGCTGCCCTAGCAGATGAAGCTTTCTTT. This sequence encodes CSAALADEAFF. The chain joins TRBV20-1 to TRBJ1-1, with D uncertain. The CDR3 runs 11 residues. V lost 5 bases to trimming and J lost 7 bases, with 11 bases between them. In germline, CDR1 is DFQATT, CDR2 SNEGSKA (reference sequence).